The T cell receptor (beta chain) under discussion was sequenced for a study of blood T cells in healthy people across ages. CDR1 and CDR2 from the germline V gene are LGHNT and FRNRAP. With 5 bases removed from V and 5 bases from J, the gap between germline ends came to 13 bases. CDR3 length: 13 residues. About this clonotype: The antigen is unknown.

Alongside a J-beta primer mix, a sample-barcoded 5' primer served in a second PCR lasting roughly 7 to 12 cycles. A single record per CDR3 protein comes from TCRdb applying MiXCR to the 5' RACE reads. The repertoire holds about 720,000 distinct CDR3 sequences, with about 20% as singletons. Study-wide results and limits: Long-lived donors exceeded aged donors in naive CD4+ cells and diversity.

This receptor was obtained from a man in his sixties or seventies in good health. The chain employs TRBV12-5 and TRBJ2-7; perhaps TRBD2 as D (5 bases). Sequencing was carried out using blood. CDR3 loop: CASGPGISDEQYV. In DNA form, the CDR3 reads TGTGCTAGTGGTCCCGGGATCAGCGACGAGCAGTACGTC.